These T cell receptor beta chains were read from a single sample in a study of cytomegalovirus exposure and HLA in healthy donors. Libraries were prepared by immunoSEQ multiplex PCR; TCRdb keeps only in-frame clonotypes and omits some of them. The table lists some 170,000 clones, roughly four fifths of them singletons, with roughly 10% in the top ten. Specimen: PBMCs. The receptor source for this set is a man aged 50 or older in good health and CMV-seropositive. CDR3s leave out the opening cysteine and the closing phenylalanine or tryptophan. Fields, in order: CDR3 length, V gene, clone size, CDR3 protein. The size entry is marked missing in some rows and otherwise reads once, few, many or a size class.

11,TRBV30,NA,AWSVQGAYGYT
14,TRBV9,NA,ASSPRIDRGNQPQH
10,TRBV19,NA,ASSGEADTQY
9,TRBV10-3,NA,AISEIQEQF
10,TRBV28,NA,ASSGINQPQH
13,TRBV2,NA,ASSVLAGGYNEQF
10,TRBV6-5,few,ATSYFGTEAF
13,TRBV9,NA,ASSSGGVSYNEQF
13,TRBV19,few,ASRWTHVSNQPQH
13,TRBV18,NA,ASSPPDRTDYGYT
13,TRBV27,NA,ASSLLSSGYNEQF
8,TRBV29-1,NA,AAGQETQY
14,TRBV11-3,NA,ASSGRDFANTGELF